These 25 T cell receptor beta chains came from one sample sequenced in a study of TIL therapy for anti-PD-1-resistant metastatic lung cancer. Sequencing used immunoSEQ v3. Produced via immunoSEQ multiplex PCR; TCRdb's table is partial and in-frame only. This repertoire shows over 10,000 clones, 66% found once; its top ten account for roughly 8.6%. Time point meaning: pre-treatment sample, taken before nivolumab and TIL therapy. Pleural nodules or supraclavicular lymph nodes made up most of the excised metastases sampled. Here the sequenced sample was tumor tissue, taken at baseline. The receptors originated from a woman aged 25-80 years with non-small cell lung cancer.

The V gene is TRBV7-9, the J gene TRBJ1-2, with a possible D match to TRBD1 (6 bases). V was clipped by 5 bases and J by 8 bases, with 15 bases between them. The CDR3 is made up of 13 amino acids. Germline loops: CDR1 SEHNR, CDR2 FQNEAQ (reference sequence). CDR3 in DNA: TGTGCCAGCAGCCAGGGTGGGGGCTTCGGCTACACCTTC. Translating gives CASSQGGGFGYTF.

The rearrangement joins TRBV4-1 to TRBJ2-1, with D perhaps TRBD2 (5 bases). The CDR3 totals 13 residues. Trimming took off 2 bases at V and 6 bases at J, with 8 bases between the two ends. In germline, CDR1 is MGHRA, CDR2 YSYEKL. The CDR3 protein is CASSQLRGNEQFF. The CDR3 coding sequence is TGCGCCAGCAGCCAACTCCGGGGCAATGAGCAGTTCTTC.

This chain uses TRBV10-3 with TRBJ2-7, with D perhaps assigned TRBD1 or TRBD2 (6 bases each). Trimming stripped 4 bases from V and 1 base from J, with 14 bases between. Per germline, CDR1 ENHRY and CDR2 SYGVKD. This CDR3 is built from 15 residues. CDR3 in DNA: TGTGCCATCAGTGGGTCTGGAGGGACATCCTACGAGCAGTACTTC. Translating it yields CAISGSGGTSYEQYF.

This clone has just a few counts. The chain has TRBV7-9 and TRBJ2-7; 8 bases map to TRBD1. Trimming at V came to 2 bases and at J to 1 base, leaving 1 base not matched to a gene. The CDR3 contains 14 residues. Germline assignment: CDR1 SEHNR and CDR2 FQNEAQ (reference sequence). The CDR3 here is CASSLTGGSYEQYF. DNA for the CDR3: TGTGCCAGCAGCTTAACAGGGGGGTCCTACGAGCAGTACTTC. Full variable domain (missing parts from reference TRBV7-9 and TRBJ2-7): DTGVSQNPRHKITKRGQNVTFRCDPISEHNRLYWYRQTLGQGPEFLTYFQNEAQLEKSRLLSDRFSAERPKGSFSTLEIQRTEQGDSAMYLCASSLTGGSYEQYFGPGTRLTVT.

The genes are TRBV9 and TRBJ1-5, with a possible D match to TRBD1 (6 bases). Germline CDR1 and CDR2: SGDLS and YYNGEE. The CDR3 totals 13 residues. Between the trimmed V and J ends, which lost 0 bases and 6 bases, there was a span of 7 bases. The CDR3 here is CASSVGGGQPQHF. The CDR3, as DNA: TGTGCCAGCAGCGTAGGAGGGGGTCAGCCCCAGCATTTT.

The V gene is TRBV11-2, the J gene TRBJ1-3, with no clear D. This CDR3 comprises 13 residues. Looked up from germline, CDR1 is SGHAT and CDR2 is FQNNGV. V was shortened by 4 bases and J by 4 bases, with 8 bases between the two germline ends. The CDR3 loop is CASSSERGNTIYF. The CDR3 DNA is TGTGCCAGCAGCTCAGAGAGGGGAAACACCATATATTTT.

This chain links TRBV30 with TRBJ1-5; D may be TRBD1 (5 bases). The CDR3 has 13 amino acids. The V and J ends lost 0 bases and 5 bases respectively, with 8 bases between them. Germline CDR1 is GTSNPN and CDR2 is SVGIG (reference sequence). CDR3 DNA: TGTGCCTGGAGTGTCGGGGGGGATCAGCCCCAGCATTTT. It encodes CAWSVGGDQPQHF.

This clone was picked up a small number of times. The V call is TRBV6-1, the J call TRBJ1-5; 7 positions match TRBD1. The germline gives CDR1 MNHNS, CDR2 SASEGT. The CDR3 is 15 residues long. Trimming removed 6 bases from V and 0 bases from J; junction bases left unmatched: 5. Here the CDR3 reads CASSADRDSNQPQHF. The CDR3 nucleotides are TGTGCCAGCAGCGCCGACAGGGATAGCAATCAGCCCCAGCATTTT.

This clone was observed a few times. CDR3 sequence reads: CASKKQGAGNQPQHF. For the CDR3, the DNA is TGTGCCAGCAAAAAACAGGGGGCGGGCAATCAGCCCCAGCATTTT. V is TRBV28 and J is TRBJ1-5, with 9 nucleotides matching TRBD1. Germline trimming cut 7 bases from V and 2 bases from J; bases unmatched to any gene: 6. This CDR3 is 15 amino acids long. The germline V gene has CDR1 MDHEN and CDR2 SYDVKM. Using reference TRBV28 and TRBJ1-5 for the parts outside the CDR3, the full variable domain is DVKVTQSSRYLVKRTGEKVFLECVQDMDHENMFWYRQDPGLGLRLIYFSYDVKMKEKGDIPEGYSVSREKKERFSLILESASTNQTSMYLCASKKQGAGNQPQHFGDGTRLSIL.

This rearrangement joins TRBV2 to TRBJ1-1, with D unresolved. V gave up 4 bases and J gave up 2 bases, with 11 bases separating them. The CDR3 extends over 14 amino acids. CDR1 is SNHLY, CDR2 FYNNEI, per germline. The DNA of the CDR3 is TGTGCCAGCAGTGGGGCAGGAGGCAACACTGAAGCTTTCTTT. It is translated as CASSGAGGNTEAFF.

The chain recombines TRBV4-2 with TRBJ2-5; D gene ambiguous. Germline V lookup: CDR1 LGHNA, CDR2 YNFKEQ. The CDR3 sequence is 14 residues long. Trimming removed 3 bases from V and 4 bases from J, with 12 bases in between. The CDR3: CASSHAGSGETQYF. The CDR3 DNA reads as TGTGCCAGCAGCCACGCCGGTAGTGGAGAGACCCAGTACTTC.

The chain is built from TRBV6-6 and TRBJ1-2; possible D gene TRBD1, 6 bases. Germline V gene data show CDR1 as MNHNY and CDR2 as SVGAGI (reference sequence). The CDR3 consists of 12 residues. V shed 6 bases and J shed 3 bases, with 8 bases lying between them. The CDR3 DNA reads TGTGCCAGCAGAGGGACACACTATGGCTACACCTTC. It specifies CASRGTHYGYTF.

This clone came up a few times. The J gene is TRBJ2-6, the V gene TRBV5-1, with TRBD2 as a possible D gene (6 bases). The germline V gene has CDR1 SGHRS and CDR2 YFSETQ. Trimming removed 0 bases at V and 4 bases at J, with 11 bases between. This CDR3 has 16 residues. The CDR3 region has the DNA TGCGCCAGCAGCTTGGCAGGGACTTCCGGGGCCAACGTCCTGACTTTC. Its protein is CASSLAGTSGANVLTF. The entire variable domain, with the rest obtained from reference TRBV5-1 and TRBJ2-6, is as follows: KAGVTQTPRYLIKTRGQQVTLSCSPISGHRSVSWYQQTPGQGLQFLFEYFSETQRNKGNFPGRFSGRQFSNSRSEMNVSTLELGDSALYLCASSLAGTSGANVLTFGAGSRLTVL.

The chain recombines TRBV6-1 with TRBJ1-2; D is undetermined. Germline CDR1 reads MNHNS; CDR2 reads SASEGT. The CDR3 length is 13 residues. V dropped 6 bases and J dropped 9 bases, with 17 bases sitting between them. In nucleotides, the CDR3 is TGTGCCAGCAGGGCCGACGGAGATGGATGCTACACCTTC. It codes for CASRADGDGCYTF.

The rearrangement joins TRBV7-9 to TRBJ2-1; no firm D call. CDR1 SEHNR and CDR2 FQNEAQ come from the germline V gene (reference sequence). The CDR3 runs to 15 residues. Between the trimmed V and J ends, which lost 0 bases and 2 bases, there was a span of 8 bases. The CDR3 protein is CASSLAAQAYNEQFF. CDR3 bases: TGTGCCAGCAGCTTAGCGGCACAAGCCTACAATGAGCAGTTCTTC.

This chain joins TRBV5-1 and TRBJ1-3; a possible D gene is TRBD1 (6 bases). Germline V gives CDR1 SGHRS, CDR2 YFSETQ. The V gene lost 4 bases and the J gene lost 0 bases, with 11 bases spanning the gap. The CDR3 length is 15 residues. The CDR3: CASSTGQSSGNTIYF. CDR3 sequence (DNA): TGCGCCAGCAGCACTGGACAGTCCTCTGGAAACACCATATATTTT.

The chain has TRBV7-6 and TRBJ2-2; D remains unclear. Germline CDR1 SGHVS, CDR2 FNYEAQ. The V gene lost 0 bases and the J gene lost 0 bases, with 2 bases spanning the gap. CDR3 size: 14 residues. CDR3 DNA sequence: TGTGCCAGCAGCTTAGCGTCGAACACCGGGGAGCTGTTTTTT. Translated: CASSLASNTGELFF. The variable domain in full, completed from reference TRBV7-6 and TRBJ2-2, reads GAGVSQSPRYKVTKRGQDVALRCDPISGHVSLYWYRQALGQGPEFLTYFNYEAQQDKSGLPNDRFSAERPEGSISTLTIQRTEQRDSAMYRCASSLASNTGELFFGEGSRLTVL.

The V gene is TRBV14, the J gene TRBJ2-5; D is ambiguous. The V gene's germline CDR1 is SGHDN and CDR2 FVKESK. The CDR3 length is 15 residues. Trimming removed 1 base at V and 5 bases at J, with 14 bases between. As DNA, the CDR3 is TGTGCCAGCAGCCAAGGGGTAGGGATTCTCGAGACCCAGTACTTC. Amino acid sequence: CASSQGVGILETQYF.

This rearrangement joins TRBV7-8 to TRBJ1-2; TRBD1 might be the D (6 bases). Germline V gene sequence: CDR1 SGHVS, CDR2 FQNEAQ. Trimming took off 6 bases at V and 4 bases at J, with 12 bases between the two ends. CDR3 length: 13 amino acids. The CDR3 here is CASSRGGGYGYTF. Here the CDR3 DNA reads TGTGCCAGCAGTAGGGGGGGTGGCTATGGCTACACCTTC.

The rearrangement uses TRBV19 and TRBJ2-2; no clear D gene. Trimming removed 1 base at V and 3 bases at J, with 6 bases between. Looked up from germline, CDR1 is LNHDA and CDR2 is SQIVND (reference sequence). The CDR3 spans 14 residues. The CDR3 protein is CASSIVSDTGELFF. The CDR3, as DNA: TGTGCCAGTAGTATAGTGTCAGACACCGGGGAGCTGTTTTTT.

This chain connects TRBV9 to TRBJ2-3; D call uncertain. The germline V gene has CDR1 SGDLS and CDR2 YYNGEE. The ends were cut back, 4 bases at V and 5 bases at J, with 5 bases in the middle. There are 11 residues in the CDR3. For the CDR3, the DNA is TGTGCCAGCAGCTACGGAGATACGCAGTATTTT. It is translated as CASSYGDTQYF. The full variable domain, with the rest looked up from reference TRBV9 and TRBJ2-3, is DSGVTQTPKHLITATGQRVTLRCSPRSGDLSVYWYQQSLDQGLQFLIQYYNGEERAKGNILERFSAQQFPDLHSELNLSSLELGDSALYFCASSYGDTQYFGPGTRLTVL.

The chain uses TRBV27 and TRBJ2-5; possibly TRBD1 or TRBD2 for D (6 bases each). This CDR3 is 14 amino acids long. The V and J ends lost 0 bases and 5 bases respectively, with 10 bases between them. From germline, CDR1 is MNHEY and CDR2 SMNVEV (reference sequence). The CDR3 nucleotides read TGTGCCAGCAGTTTATCGGGGGGCCTGGAGACCCAGTACTTC. Translating it yields CASSLSGGLETQYF.

The chain uses TRBV28 and TRBJ2-2; D is perhaps TRBD1 or TRBD2 (5 bases each). Germline CDR1 is MDHEN and CDR2 is SYDVKM. The CDR3 contains 17 residues. V shed 1 base and J shed 5 bases, with 17 bases lying between them. The CDR3 loop is CASSLLLGEPETGELFF. DNA of the CDR3: TGTGCCAGCAGTTTATTATTGGGGGAACCCGAGACCGGGGAGCTGTTTTTT.

For the CDR3, the DNA is TGTGCCAGCAGTTTGCCGGGACTAGGGGAGACCCAGTACTTC. Protein: CASSLPGLGETQYF. V is TRBV2 and J is TRBJ2-5; TRBD2 matches 8 bases. The CDR3 length is 14 residues. Losses at the gene ends were 5 bases for V and 5 bases for J; bases not matched to a gene: 7. Per the germline V gene, CDR1 is SNHLY and CDR2 is FYNNEI.

In this sample, this clone turned up a few times. The J gene is TRBJ1-5, the V gene TRBV29-1; 10 nucleotides match TRBD1. The CDR3 runs 14 residues. Germline V gene lookup returns CDR1 SQVTM and CDR2 ANQGSEA. V shed 7 bases and J 6 bases; nucleotides not matched to a gene: 9. CDR3 protein: CSARGQGNSQPQHF. In nucleotides, the CDR3 is TGCAGCGCCCGGGGACAGGGGAACTCTCAGCCCCAGCATTTT.